These 4 T cell receptor beta chains share one sample of origin, sequenced in a study of cytomegalovirus exposure and HLA in healthy donors. It was with 60 Vbeta and 13 Jbeta primers that the PCR ran. Assay used: immunoSEQ multiplex PCR; TCRdb lists only in-frame clones, some missing. The sample carries 80,000 to 100,000 clones, roughly 71% recorded once. Sequenced: PBMCs. The receptor source for this set is a woman younger than 35 in good health and CMV-seropositive.

The rearrangement links TRBV12-5 to TRBJ1-4, with a weak D call TRBD1 (5 bases). The CDR3 is 16 amino acids. The germline CDR1 and CDR2 sequences are LGHNT and FRNRAP. Trimming removed 0 bases at V and 7 bases at J, with 15 bases between. As DNA, the CDR3 is TGTGCTAGTGGTTTGGTCGGGGGTGGGGGGACTGAAAAACTGTTTTTT. Translating gives CASGLVGGGGTEKLFF.

V and J are TRBV5-8 and TRBJ2-6, with D perhaps matching TRBD2 (5 bases). The V end lost 5 bases, the J end lost 4 bases, and 13 bases lay between the germline ends. Germline CDR1 SGHTS, CDR2 YDEGEE. This CDR3 comprises 15 residues. The CDR3 loop is CASSPWGAGANVLTF. The CDR3 DNA reads TGTGCCAGCAGTCCTTGGGGAGCCGGGGCCAACGTCCTGACTTTC.

This clone was observed a single time. The rearrangement links TRBV6-1 to TRBJ2-3; D unresolved. The CDR3 covers 17 residues. Per the germline V gene, CDR1 is MNHNS and CDR2 is SASEGT. With 4 bases removed from V and 0 bases from J, the gap between germline ends came to 17 bases. The CDR3 DNA sequence: TGTGCCAGCAGTGGAGGAGCTAGGTTCGCTAGCACAGATACGCAGTATTTT. Residues: CASSGGARFASTDTQYF.

This clone was counted between two and nine times. The genes are TRBV4-2 and TRBJ1-1, with 10 bases fitting TRBD1. The germline CDR1 and CDR2 sequences are LGHNA and YNFKEQ. The CDR3 totals 17 residues. V lost 3 bases to trimming and J lost 0 bases; unmatched junction nucleotides: 7. CDR3 amino acids: CASSQRQGAEMNTEAFF. In DNA form, the CDR3 reads TGTGCCAGCAGCCAGAGACAGGGGGCCGAAATGAACACTGAAGCTTTCTTT.